One and the same sample provided the 31 T cell receptor beta chains below, sequenced in a study of blood T cells in healthy people across ages. Sample-barcoded 5' priming and a J-beta primer mix drove a second PCR of roughly 6 to 12 cycles. Each CDR3 protein gets one entry after TCRdb re-called the 5' RACE reads with MiXCR. The sample records about 580,000 distinct CDR3 sequences, about 45% being singletons. Sequencing input: blood. These TCRs come from a man of 80 years or more in good health.

This clonotype has only a few counts. This chain links TRBV20-1 with TRBJ2-5, with TRBD1 matching over 8 bases. CDR1 and CDR2 from the germline V gene are DFQATT and SNEGSKA (reference sequence). The CDR3 is 14 residues long. The V gene end was trimmed by 7 bases and the J gene end by 5 bases; junction bases not matched to a gene: 12. For the CDR3, the DNA is TGCAGTGGGACAGGGCCTGCGGGGTGGGAGACCCAGTACTTC. Protein sequence: CSGTGPAGWETQYF.

This clonotype was observed a few times. The chain joins TRBV20-1 to TRBJ2-7, with D tentatively TRBD1 or TRBD2 (5 bases each). The V end lost 1 base, the J end lost 2 bases, and 15 bases lay between the germline ends. This CDR3 has 15 residues. In germline, CDR1 is DFQATT, CDR2 SNEGSKA (reference sequence). This CDR3 is CSARGPGAAAYEQYF. CDR3 nucleotides: TGCAGTGCTAGAGGGCCCGGGGCGGCCGCCTACGAGCAGTACTTC.

In this sample, this clonotype turned up a few times. This chain uses TRBV12-5 with TRBJ2-1; 8 bases align to TRBD2. This CDR3 is 17 amino acids long. Germline V gives CDR1 LGHNT, CDR2 FRNRAP. Germline trimming cut 4 bases from V and 2 bases from J; bases unmatched to any gene: 10. The CDR3 coding sequence is TGTGCTAGTGGTTCCCCCAACGGGGGGGCCCCCTACAATGAGCAGTTCTTC. It translates to CASGSPNGGAPYNEQFF. The full variable domain, its missing parts supplied by reference TRBV12-5 and TRBJ2-1, is DARVTQTPRHKVTEMGQEVTMRCQPILGHNTVFWYRQTMMQGLELLAYFRNRAPLDDSGMPKDRFSAEMPDATLATLKIQPSEPRDSAVYFCASGSPNGGAPYNEQFFGPGTRLTVL.

This clonotype was detected a few times. This chain connects TRBV27 to TRBJ2-1; possible D gene TRBD1, 5 bases. The CDR3 covers 14 residues. V was clipped by 0 bases and J by 3 bases, with 6 bases between them. Germline V gives CDR1 MNHEY, CDR2 SMNVEV (reference sequence). The CDR3 nucleotides read TGTGCCAGCAGTTTATCGGGGCTCTACAATGAGCAGTTCTTC. Translating gives CASSLSGLYNEQFF.

The chain couples TRBV4-3 to TRBJ2-7; the D call may be TRBD1 or TRBD2 (5 bases each). Trimming left V 3 bases short and J 2 bases short, with 14 bases between. This CDR3 region has 15 residues. Germline CDR1 is LGHNA and CDR2 is YSLEER. This CDR3 is CASSQTWDAAYEQYF. The CDR3 nucleotides are TGCGCCAGCAGCCAGACCTGGGACGCCGCCTACGAGCAGTACTTC.

The chain links TRBV9 to TRBJ2-7, with D possibly matching TRBD2 (6 bases). V was shortened by 0 bases and J by 0 bases, with 10 bases between the two germline ends. CDR3 length: 15 residues. The V gene's germline CDR1 is SGDLS and CDR2 YYNGEE. The CDR3 region has the DNA TGTGCCAGCAGCGTAGCTGTAGCGGACTCCTACGAGCAGTACTTC. Amino acids: CASSVAVADSYEQYF.

This clonotype was recorded a few times. The V gene is TRBV4-1, the J gene TRBJ2-1, with 11 bases aligning to TRBD2. CDR1 and CDR2 (germline): MGHRA, YSYEKL. CDR3 length: 17 residues. The J segment lost 7 bases and the V segment lost 4 bases, leaving 12 bases of the junction unmatched. The CDR3 here is CASSPVPLAGGRNEQFF. The CDR3 region has the DNA TGCGCCAGCAGCCCCGTCCCCTTAGCGGGGGGGAGGAATGAGCAGTTCTTC.

The gene calls are TRBV9 and TRBJ1-4; TRBD1 matches at 8 bases. The CDR3 consists of 16 residues. Germline CDR1 reads SGDLS; CDR2 reads YYNGEE. J lost 5 bases, V lost 0 bases, and 6 bases had no gene match. CDR3 bases: TGTGCCAGCAGCGTAGGTCGGTCAGGGGGCAATGAAAAACTGTTTTTT. Encoded protein: CASSVGRSGGNEKLFF. The variable domain in full, completed from reference TRBV9 and TRBJ1-4, reads DSGVTQTPKHLITATGQRVTLRCSPRSGDLSVYWYQQSLDQGLQFLIQYYNGEERAKGNILERFSAQQFPDLHSELNLSSLELGDSALYFCASSVGRSGGNEKLFFGSGTQLSVL.

This clonotype was seen a few times. The chain couples TRBV20-1 to TRBJ2-5; D unclear. CDR1 is DFQATT, CDR2 SNEGSKA, per germline (reference sequence). The V and J ends lost 3 bases and 5 bases respectively, with 13 bases between them. The CDR3 has 13 amino acids. The CDR3 nucleotides are TGCAGTGCTAGGCTAGATTCCCGGGAGACCCAGTACTTC. Its translation: CSARLDSRETQYF.

The chain carries TRBV3-1 and TRBJ1-2; no clear D. CDR3 size: 12 residues. Germline lookup yields CDR1 LGHDT and CDR2 YNNKEL (reference sequence). V was clipped by 3 bases and J by 6 bases, with 8 bases between them. In DNA form, the CDR3 reads TGTGCCAGCAGCCAGCTGGAGGATGGCTACACCTTC. Residues: CASSQLEDGYTF.

Ten or more counts support this clonotype. This sequence joins TRBV6-5 and TRBJ1-1, with 7 bases fitting TRBD1. V shed 6 bases and J 5 bases; nucleotides not matched to a gene: 9. The CDR3 contains 14 residues. Germline V lookup: CDR1 MNHEY, CDR2 SVGAGI. DNA of the CDR3: TGTGCCAGCAGCCCAAGGGGGCGCTTAACTGAAGCTTTCTTT. This gives the protein CASSPRGRLTEAFF.

The chain joins TRBV6-2 or TRBV6-3 to TRBJ2-7; the match to TRBD2 covers 7 bases. The CDR3 runs 14 residues. V shed 4 bases, J shed 4 bases, and the junction held 7 bases outside the gene matches. Per germline, CDR1 MNHEY and CDR2 SVGEGT. The CDR3 is CASSSWEGPYEQYF. The DNA of the CDR3 is TGTGCCAGCAGTTCGTGGGAGGGCCCGTACGAGCAGTACTTC.

The chain employs TRBV11-2 and TRBJ1-2, with 7 bases matching TRBD1. The CDR3 runs 15 residues. The J segment lost 6 bases and the V segment lost 5 bases, leaving 12 bases of the junction unmatched. Germline V gene lookup returns CDR1 SGHAT and CDR2 FQNNGV. CDR3 DNA: TGTGCCAGCAGCCCGACGACAGGGTCGGGGAATGGCTACACCTTC. Protein product: CASSPTTGSGNGYTF.

This clonotype was counted a few times. V usage is TRBV7-2 and J usage is TRBJ2-3; 14 nucleotides agree with TRBD2. V gave up 7 bases and J gave up 14 bases; unmatched junction bases: 11. The CDR3 totals 14 residues. In germline, CDR1 is SGHTA, CDR2 FQGNSA. The CDR3 spells CASTLEGLAGEWYF. The DNA for the CDR3 is TGTGCCAGCACCCTCGAGGGACTAGCGGGGGAATGGTATTTT.

This chain uses TRBV25-1 with TRBJ1-1; unclear D gene. The CDR3 contains 13 residues. Trimming cost V 5 bases and J 1 base, with 8 bases left between them. Germline loops: CDR1 MGHDK, CDR2 SYGVNS. The CDR3 loop reads CASSIGPNTEAFF. The CDR3 nucleotides read TGTGCCAGCAGTATCGGTCCGAACACTGAAGCTTTCTTT.

J is TRBJ1-1 and V is TRBV6-2 or TRBV6-3; no clear D. Per germline, CDR1 MNHEY and CDR2 SVGEGT. The CDR3 is made up of 12 amino acids. V was clipped by 6 bases and J by 0 bases, with 5 bases between them. CDR3 bases: TGTGCCAGCAGGCGTTTGAACACTGAAGCTTTCTTT. Translating gives CASRRLNTEAFF.

The CDR3 nucleotides read TGCAGTGCTAGAGACGGGGCCCGTGGTGATGAGCAGTTCTTC. Translating it yields CSARDGARGDEQFF. This chain joins TRBV20-1 and TRBJ2-1; D could derive from TRBD1 or TRBD2 (5 bases each). Looked up from germline, CDR1 is DFQATT and CDR2 is SNEGSKA (reference sequence). The V end was cut by 0 bases, the J end by 8 bases, with 14 bases between. The CDR3 consists of 14 residues.

This sequence joins TRBV4-3 and TRBJ2-3; no firm D call. Germline V gene data show CDR1 as LGHNA and CDR2 as YSLEER. The CDR3 sequence is 15 residues long. The V end was cut by 5 bases, the J end by 2 bases, with 14 bases between. The CDR3 DNA is TGCGCCAGCAGCGCAAGCTCGGTCCACACAGATACGCAGTATTTT. Protein: CASSASSVHTDTQYF.

The chain has TRBV6-2 or TRBV6-3 and TRBJ1-2; D is unclear. This CDR3 region has 13 residues. Trimming pared 6 bases from V and 2 bases from J, leaving 10 bases between. Germline V gene lookup returns CDR1 MNHEY and CDR2 SVGEGT. DNA for the CDR3: TGTGCCAGCAGAGACGACGGCAACTATGGCTACACCTTC. It codes for CASRDDGNYGYTF.

This rearrangement joins TRBV7-3 to TRBJ1-1; a weak D match, TRBD1 (5 bases). CDR1 and CDR2 (germline): SGHTA, FQGTGA. Trimming stripped 1 base from V and 0 bases from J, with 12 bases between. The CDR3 length is 16 residues. CDR3 protein: CASSLNPGLLNTEAFF. In DNA form, the CDR3 reads TGTGCCAGCAGCTTAAACCCAGGGTTATTGAACACTGAAGCTTTCTTT.

As for this clonotype: The germline gene is not matched at one end of the junction; a read error may be the cause. The chain couples TRBV3-1 to TRBJ2-3; 8 bases are shared with TRBD2. In germline, CDR1 is LGHDT, CDR2 YNNKEL (reference sequence). This CDR3 comprises 15 residues. The CDR3 DNA follows: TGTACCAGCAGCCAAGATAGCGGGGCCACAGATACGCAGTATTTT. Translation: CTSSQDSGATDTQYF.

This clonotype was counted a few times. The chain joins TRBV7-9 to TRBJ2-4; D is perhaps TRBD2 (6 bases). CDR1 SEHNR and CDR2 FQNEAQ come from the germline V gene (reference sequence). The ends were cut back, 6 bases at V and 13 bases at J, with 19 bases in the middle. This CDR3 spans 13 amino acids. The chain's CDR3 is CASSRDGSREQYF. The DNA of the CDR3 is TGTGCCAGCAGTCGCGACGGGAGTAGGGAGCAGTACTTC.

The chain links TRBV5-1 to TRBJ2-7; the D is unclear. V was pared by 4 bases and J by 0 bases, with 11 bases between. The CDR3 extends over 14 amino acids. The germline gives CDR1 SGHRS, CDR2 YFSETQ. CDR3: CASSPSLRSYEQYF. The CDR3 region has the DNA TGCGCCAGCAGCCCATCTCTACGCTCCTACGAGCAGTACTTC.

In its sample, this clonotype was seen a few times. The chain links TRBV6-6 to TRBJ2-5; D tentatively reads TRBD1 or TRBD2 (5 bases each). The J call may be wrong; the DNA end is better matched by TRBJ2-7. The CDR3 length is 17 residues. Germline CDR1 MNHNY, CDR2 SVGAGI (reference sequence). CDR3 region: CASSYSKAPGPPAEQYF. The CDR3 nucleotides read TGTGCCAGCAGTTACTCGAAGGCCCCGGGACCCCCCGCCGAGCAGTACTTC.

The DNA of the CDR3 is TGTGCCAGCAGTGAAGCAGGGGGCAGTAATTCACCCCTCCACTTT. Protein: CASSEAGGSNSPLHF. This chain links TRBV2 with TRBJ1-6, with 7 bases that match TRBD1. The V gene's germline CDR1 is SNHLY and CDR2 FYNNEI. Unmatched junction bases numbered 2, after V lost 0 bases and J lost 6 bases. The CDR3 sequence is 15 residues long.

This clonotype appeared a few times. Given a much more abundant clone one base away, this may be a read error. This rearrangement joins TRBV6-6 to TRBJ2-7; weak D call: TRBD1 (6 bases). The germline CDR1 and CDR2 sequences are MNHNY and SVGAGI (reference sequence). The CDR3 extends over 13 amino acids. In DNA form, the CDR3 reads TGTGCCAGCAGTAAATACAGGGCCTATGAGCAGTACTTC. This translates into CASSKYRAYEQYF.

The chain couples TRBV5-1 to TRBJ2-7; D is perhaps TRBD1 (5 bases). Germline V gene sequence: CDR1 SGHRS, CDR2 YFSETQ. The CDR3 totals 15 residues. Between the trimmed V and J ends, which lost 4 bases and 4 bases, there was a span of 18 bases. CDR3 DNA sequence: TGCGCCAGCAGCCCCCAACCGACAGAATCTTACGAGCAGTACTTC. As protein: CASSPQPTESYEQYF.

The sample holds a few counts of this clonotype. This chain connects TRBV20-1 to TRBJ2-5, with D unresolved. V was clipped by 6 bases and J by 1 base, with 21 bases between them. The germline CDR1 and CDR2 sequences are DFQATT and SNEGSKA (reference sequence). This CDR3 comprises 16 residues. This chain's CDR3 is CSAEPPLLRAQETQYF. CDR3 in DNA: TGCAGTGCCGAACCCCCCCTCTTGCGCGCCCAAGAGACCCAGTACTTC.

The chain joins TRBV27 to TRBJ1-5; TRBD1 agrees at 8 bases. Germline V gene lookup returns CDR1 MNHEY and CDR2 SMNVEV (reference sequence). This CDR3 is 16 amino acids long. Trimming took 2 bases from V and 5 from J; bases not matched to a gene: 8. CDR3 in DNA: TGTGCCAGCAGTTTAACGTGGACAGGGCTCGATCAGCCCCAGCATTTT. Amino acid sequence: CASSLTWTGLDQPQHF.

This sequence joins TRBV27 and TRBJ1-4; TRBD1 is a possible D gene (6 bases). CDR1 and CDR2 (germline): MNHEY, SMNVEV (reference sequence). This CDR3 is built from 16 residues. Trimming pared 0 bases from V and 4 bases from J, leaving 12 bases between. Here the CDR3 reads CASSLSPGAFNEKLFF. The CDR3 DNA reads as TGTGCCAGCAGTTTATCTCCAGGGGCATTTAATGAAAAACTGTTTTTT.

The chain recombines TRBV12-5 with TRBJ1-1; D perhaps matches TRBD1 (5 bases). This CDR3 comprises 14 residues. CDR1 and CDR2 from the germline V gene are LGHNT and FRNRAP. V was shortened by 2 bases and J by 3 bases, with 10 bases between the two germline ends. CDR3 in amino acids: CASGLPRGYTEAFF. CDR3 coding DNA: TGTGCTAGTGGTTTGCCCCGGGGGTACACTGAAGCTTTCTTT.